These 30 T cell receptor beta chains share one sample of origin, sequenced in a study of shared T cell receptors in the human thymus. Using immunoSEQ multiplex PCR, the repertoire was profiled, and TCRdb retains in-frame clones only, with some absent. Here the sample spans about 660,000 clones, about 90% being singletons. These data were also filed under a second study, of human thymus T cells.

Sequenced material: thymocytes. The origin of the receptors is a boy under two years old with a congenital heart defect.

Comment on this clone: The identical CDR3 is also encoded by other nucleotide sequences in the sample. The chain carries TRBV5-6 and TRBJ1-6; 7 bases are shared with TRBD1. V shed 7 bases and J 9 bases; nucleotides not matched to a gene: 19. The CDR3 has 17 amino acids. The V gene's germline CDR1 is SGHDT and CDR2 YYEEEE. CDR3 region: CASRDMGATGDSSPLHF. The CDR3 region has the DNA TGTGCCAGCCGGGACATGGGGGCCACAGGGGATAGTTCACCCCTCCACTTT.

The chain has TRBV5-1 and TRBJ2-7; D is perhaps TRBD1 (6 bases). Per the germline V gene, CDR1 is SGHRS and CDR2 is YFSETQ. This CDR3 comprises 16 residues. Between the trimmed V and J ends, which lost 5 bases and 3 bases, there was a span of 21 bases. CDR3 sequence reads: CASRNGGRGRRYEQYF. DNA of the CDR3: TGCGCCAGCAGAAATGGGGGCAGGGGAAGGCGCTACGAGCAGTACTTC.

The gene calls are TRBV28 and TRBJ1-1; perhaps TRBD1 as D (6 bases). Germline values: CDR1 MDHEN, CDR2 SYDVKM. This CDR3 is built from 12 residues. Trimming stripped 4 bases from V and 4 bases from J, with 7 bases between. The DNA for the CDR3 is TGTGCCAGCAGTTACAGGGTCACTGAAGCTTTCTTT. Encoded protein: CASSYRVTEAFF.

V and J are TRBV5-1 and TRBJ2-1; maybe TRBD2 (5 bases). The ends were cut back, 1 base at V and 10 bases at J, with 15 bases in the middle. The CDR3 is made up of 14 amino acids. Germline V CDR1 and CDR2: SGHRS, YFSETQ. The CDR3 sequence is CASSLRIACSEQFF. The CDR3 DNA reads TGCGCCAGCAGCTTGCGTATAGCGTGTAGCGAGCAGTTCTTC.

The CDR3 sequence: CASSQERGLAGGLSYEQYF. CDR3 in DNA: TGCGCCAGCAGCCAAGAACGGGGACTAGCGGGAGGCTTATCCTACGAGCAGTACTTC. The genes are TRBV4-3 and TRBJ2-7, with TRBD2 matching over 15 bases. In germline, CDR1 is LGHNA, CDR2 YSLEER. V dropped 0 bases and J dropped 1; count of bases not matched to a gene: 7. The CDR3 is 19 residues long.

The J gene is TRBJ1-2, the V gene TRBV27; D not resolved. The germline V and J ends were trimmed by 0 bases and 4 bases, with 18 bases remaining between them. CDR1 is MNHEY and CDR2 is SMNVEV in the germline V gene (reference sequence). This CDR3 comprises 17 residues. The CDR3 nucleotides are TGTGCCAGCAGTTTATCTTTTCCGGTCTCGTCTTCCTATGGCTACACCTTC. Translation gives CASSLSFPVSSSYGYTF.

This clone showed up just a few times. The chain employs TRBV5-1 and TRBJ1-1; 9 bases align to TRBD1. This CDR3 has 11 amino acids. V dropped 5 bases and J dropped 9; count of bases not matched to a gene: 2. Germline values: CDR1 SGHRS, CDR2 YFSETQ. CDR3 sequence: CASRTGGKAFF. The CDR3, as DNA: TGCGCCAGCAGAACAGGGGGCAAAGCTTTCTTT.

The V and J genes are TRBV5-4 and TRBJ2-5, with D perhaps TRBD1 (6 bases). Germline V gives CDR1 SGHNT, CDR2 YYREEE (reference sequence). The CDR3 spans 15 residues. V gave up 0 bases and J gave up 4 bases, with 13 bases separating them. The CDR3 DNA is TGTGCCAGCAGCTTGGTGGAACAGGGTGCAGAGACCCAGTACTTC. This gives the protein CASSLVEQGAETQYF.

The chain couples TRBV28 to TRBJ2-1; D might be TRBD2 (6 bases). Germline V gives CDR1 MDHEN, CDR2 SYDVKM. The CDR3 is 15 amino acids. V lost 5 bases and J lost 2, with 13 bases in between. CDR3 amino acids: CASSPGATAYNEQFF. The CDR3 DNA reads TGTGCCAGCAGTCCGGGAGCGACCGCCTACAATGAGCAGTTCTTC.

The chain employs TRBV4-3 and TRBJ2-7, with 7 bases lining up with TRBD2. Germline trimming cut 0 bases from V and 2 bases from J; bases unmatched to any gene: 10. This CDR3 has 17 residues. Germline V gene sequence: CDR1 LGHNA, CDR2 YSLEER. The CDR3 bases are TGCGCCAGCAGCCAAGATAGGTTGGCTAGCGGAGCCTACGAGCAGTACTTC. The encoded protein is CASSQDRLASGAYEQYF.

The CDR3 region has the DNA TGCGCCAGCAGCCAGTGGGGCACTAACTATGGCTACACCTTC. This sequence encodes CASSQWGTNYGYTF. The chain couples TRBV4-3 to TRBJ1-2, with a weak D call TRBD1 (5 bases). Trimming shortened V by 3 bases and J by 0 bases, and 8 bases separated the two germline ends. CDR1 and CDR2 (germline): LGHNA, YSLEER. This CDR3 has 14 amino acids.

The chain has TRBV5-6 and TRBJ2-7, with TRBD1 matching over 8 bases. The CDR3 totals 14 residues. After removal of 4 bases from V and 0 bases from J, the junction contained 3 bases not matched to a gene. In germline, CDR1 is SGHDT, CDR2 YYEEEE. CDR3 sequence reads: CASSDRGHSYEQYF. DNA for the CDR3: TGTGCCAGCAGCGACAGGGGACACTCCTACGAGCAGTACTTC.

J is TRBJ2-7 and V is TRBV10-3; 7 nucleotides agree with TRBD1. The J segment lost 3 bases and the V segment lost 4 bases, leaving 9 bases of the junction unmatched. This CDR3 spans 15 amino acids. Germline lookup yields CDR1 ENHRY and CDR2 SYGVKD. This CDR3 is CAISVDWDSHYEQYF. For the CDR3, the DNA is TGTGCCATCAGTGTAGATTGGGACAGCCACTACGAGCAGTACTTC.

Only one count was recorded for this clone. The chain couples TRBV14 to TRBJ2-3; maybe TRBD1 (6 bases). Germline CDR1 SGHDN, CDR2 FVKESK. Trimming removed 3 bases at V and 1 base at J, with 14 bases between. CDR3 size: 16 residues. CDR3 region: CASSQDRAFGTDTQYF. The CDR3 nucleotides are TGTGCCAGCAGCCAGGACAGAGCTTTTGGCACAGATACGCAGTATTTT.

The gene calls are TRBV2 and TRBJ1-3; 9 nucleotides align to TRBD1. CDR3 size: 19 residues. V lost 2 bases, J lost 0 bases, and 11 bases stayed unmatched. Germline CDR1 SNHLY, CDR2 FYNNEI. CDR3 nucleotide sequence: TGTGCCAGCAGTGAAAAATGGGGACAGGGAGTACCCTCTGGAAACACCATATATTTT. As protein: CASSEKWGQGVPSGNTIYF.

This chain joins TRBV6-5 and TRBJ2-5; 10 nucleotides line up with TRBD2. The V and J ends lost 6 bases and 3 bases, in that order; junction bases with no gene match: 7. The CDR3 is 15 residues long. Germline-derived CDR1 and CDR2 are MNHEY and SVGAGI. CDR3 nucleotides: TGTGCCAGCAGCCCCAGCGGGAGGGCCGAAGAGACCCAGTACTTC. Its translation is CASSPSGRAEETQYF.

On this clone itself: An end of the junction differs from the germline gene, which may be a read error. At the DNA level, this CDR3 is encoded by other sequences in the same sample as well. The J gene is TRBJ1-6, the V gene TRBV11-2; TRBD1 aligns across 10 bases. Germline V gene sequence: CDR1 SGHAT, CDR2 FQNNGV. The CDR3 is 16 residues long. As DNA, the CDR3 is TGTGCCAGCAGCCATACTTGGGACAGGGGAAATTCCCCCCTCCACTTT. Translation gives CASSHTWDRGNSPLHF. The variable domain in full, completed from reference TRBV11-2 and TRBJ1-6, reads EAGVAQSPRYKIIEKRQSVAFWCNPISGHATLYWYQQILGQGPKLLIQFQNNGVVDDSQLPKDRFSAERLKGVDSTLKIQPAKLEDSAVYLCASSHTWDRGNSPLHFGNGTRLTVT.

The rearrangement links TRBV2 to TRBJ1-5; 7 nucleotides line up with TRBD1. The CDR3 sequence is 18 residues long. Unmatched junction bases numbered 13, after V lost 5 bases and J lost 0 bases. Looked up from germline, CDR1 is SNHLY and CDR2 is FYNNEI. CDR3: CASSLLPLTGNSNQPQHF. The CDR3, as DNA: TGTGCCAGCAGTCTTCTCCCTTTGACAGGGAATAGCAATCAGCCCCAGCATTTT.

Only a few counts were recorded for this clone. This chain links TRBV9 with TRBJ1-2; D gene unclear. Germline V gene data show CDR1 as SGDLS and CDR2 as YYNGEE. The CDR3 runs 15 residues. V lost 6 bases and J lost 0, with 15 bases in between. CDR3 in amino acids: CASTAMWGANYGYTF. In DNA, the CDR3 is TGTGCCAGCACAGCCATGTGGGGAGCTAACTATGGCTACACCTTC.

The gene calls are TRBV10-1 and TRBJ2-7, with TRBD1 matching over 8 bases. Looked up from germline, CDR1 is WNHNN and CDR2 is SYGVQD (reference sequence). The CDR3 extends over 11 amino acids. Trimming took 2 bases from V and 10 from J; bases not matched to a gene: 1. CDR3 nucleotides: TGCGCCAGCAGTGAGACAGGGGGACAGTACTTC. It encodes CASSETGGQYF.

J is TRBJ2-1 and V is TRBV11-2; 8 bases are shared with TRBD2. The CDR3 is made up of 16 amino acids. The junction had 9 bases not matched to a gene; V was cut back by 6 bases and J by 2 bases. Per germline, CDR1 SGHAT and CDR2 FQNNGV. The CDR3 DNA reads as TGTGCCAGCAGAAATTCCGGGACTAGTCCCTACAATGAGCAGTTCTTC. Translation gives CASRNSGTSPYNEQFF.

J is TRBJ2-6 and V is TRBV12-5, with D unresolved. The CDR3 loop spans 13 amino acids. CDR1 and CDR2 (germline): LGHNT, FRNRAP. CDR3 in DNA: TGTGCCTCACGCGGCTCTGGGGCCAACGTCCTGACTTTC. Its translation is CASRGSGANVLTF.

The chain joins TRBV4-3 to TRBJ2-3; no definite D call. The germline gives CDR1 LGHNA, CDR2 YSLEER. V lost 0 bases to trimming and J lost 6 bases, with 4 bases between them. The length of the CDR3 is 12 residues. CDR3: CASSQESDTQYF. CDR3 DNA sequence: TGCGCCAGCAGCCAAGAGAGCGATACGCAGTATTTT.

This rearrangement joins TRBV5-1 to TRBJ2-7, with 11 bases aligning to TRBD2. V was clipped by 4 bases and J by 5 bases; unmatched bases: 5. CDR1 and CDR2 (germline): SGHRS, YFSETQ. CDR3 length equals 14 residues. The CDR3: CASSVRLAGHEQYF. CDR3 nucleotides: TGCGCCAGCAGCGTCAGACTAGCGGGACACGAGCAGTACTTC.

The CDR3 DNA sequence: TGCGCCAGCAGCCAAGTTGCTAGCGGGGGGGTGTACAATGAGCAGTTCTTC. The encoded protein is CASSQVASGGVYNEQFF. The chain couples TRBV4-3 to TRBJ2-1, with TRBD2 identical over 12 bases. Germline CDR1 reads LGHNA; CDR2 reads YSLEER. After removal of 1 base from V and 4 bases from J, the junction contained 5 bases not matched to a gene. The CDR3 is made up of 17 amino acids.

V gene TRBV6-1 combines with J gene TRBJ1-5, with 7 bases identical to TRBD1. This CDR3 spans 15 amino acids. The germline CDR1 and CDR2 sequences are MNHNS and SASEGT. Trimming took 2 bases from V and 2 from J; bases not matched to a gene: 3. The CDR3 here is CASSECGTGNQPQHF. The CDR3, as DNA: TGTGCCAGCAGTGAATGTGGGACAGGCAATCAGCCCCAGCATTTT.

The V gene is TRBV14, the J gene TRBJ2-7, with D tentatively TRBD1 (5 bases). Germline CDR1 SGHDN, CDR2 FVKESK. The V end lost 1 base, the J end lost 3 bases, and 10 bases lay between the germline ends. The CDR3 covers 14 residues. Here the CDR3 reads CASSQAGSGYEQYF. CDR3 sequence (DNA): TGTGCCAGCAGCCAAGCAGGGTCCGGCTACGAGCAGTACTTC. Complete variable domain (other parts from reference TRBV14 and TRBJ2-7): EAGVTQFPSHSVIEKGQTVTLRCDPISGHDNLYWYRRVMGKEIKFLLHFVKESKQDESGMPNNRFLAERTGGTYSTLKVQPAELEDSGVYFCASSQAGSGYEQYFGPGTRLTVT.

This clone was detected only once. The V gene is TRBV5-5, the J gene TRBJ1-5; D ambiguous. Germline lookup yields CDR1 SGHKS and CDR2 YYEKEE (reference sequence). CDR3 length equals 15 residues. The V and J ends lost 4 bases and 0 bases respectively, with 11 bases between them. The chain's CDR3 is CASSPAGASNQPQHF. DNA of the CDR3: TGTGCCAGCAGCCCGGCAGGTGCTAGCAATCAGCCCCAGCATTTT.

V usage is TRBV27 and J usage is TRBJ2-5, with a possible D match to TRBD2 (7 bases). The end of the DNA fits TRBJ2-7 better, so the J call may be wrong. The CDR3 has 20 residues. CDR1 and CDR2 from the germline V gene are MNHEY and SMNVEV (reference sequence). CDR3 in amino acids: CASSPPGTKRDMNRPYEQYF. The CDR3 DNA is TGTGCCAGCAGTCCACCGGGGACTAAGCGGGACATGAACCGCCCATACGAGCAGTACTTC.

CDR3 loop: CASSPGTSGRLETQYF. CDR3 in DNA: TGCGCCAGCAGCCCCGGGACTAGCGGGAGGCTGGAGACCCAGTACTTC. The rearrangement uses TRBV10-1 and TRBJ2-5; 15 bases are a match to TRBD2. The germline CDR1 and CDR2 sequences are WNHNN and SYGVQD (reference sequence). The CDR3 is made up of 16 amino acids. Losses at the gene ends were 6 bases for V and 5 bases for J; bases not matched to a gene: 7.